Sequencing of this TCR beta chain was carried out in a study of T-cell memory formation after mild COVID-19. TCRdb re-derived calls from the 5' RACE reads in MiXCR, one entry per CDR3 protein. The sample consists of roughly 110,000 distinct CDR3 sequences, more than 15% of them appearing once. CDR1 is GTSNPN and CDR2 is SVGIG in the germline V gene (reference sequence). The V end lost 8 bases, the J end lost 4 bases, and 8 bases lay between the germline ends. The CDR3 is 10 residues long. The clonotype originates from an adult woman who had mild COVID-19 (a few samples of this study predate the infection). Cell type and time point are not known. The material sequenced was PBMCs or a T cell subset sorted from them (not recorded which). The genes are TRBV30 and TRBJ1-2; D call uncertain. The DNA for the CDR3 is TGTGCCCTCCAAGGCTATGGCTACACCTTC. Protein: CALQGYGYTF. The full variable domain, with the rest looked up from reference TRBV30 and TRBJ1-2, is SQTIHQWPATLVQPVGSPLSLECTVEGTSNPNLYWYRQAAGRGLQLLFYSVGIGQISSEVPQNLSASRPQDRQFILSSKKLLLSDSGFYLCALQGYGYTFGSGTRLTVV.